The entry below describes one T cell receptor (beta chain). Antigen specificity is unknown. This record belongs to a study of T cell responses to AZD1222 COVID-19 vaccine. In germline, CDR1 is KGHSH, CDR2 LQKENI. V lost 3 bases and J 2 bases, leaving 10 bases between the germline ends. The CDR3 is 15 residues long. The study, taken as a whole, reports: After the peak T cell response, and only then, were repertoires sampled.

The method was immunoSEQ multiplex PCR; TCRdb's version includes in-frame clones alone and lacks a portion of them. The repertoire has roughly 120,000 clones, approximately 85% of them found once; the top ten carry 4.4%. Some second doses came at about 4 weeks and others at about 12 weeks; these were pooled. The V call is TRBV18, the J call TRBJ1-4; possibly TRBD1 for D (5 bases). Sequencing was performed on peripheral blood, taken 28 days after the second AZD1222 dose. The clonotype originates from an adult who received the AZD1222 COVID-19 vaccine. The CDR3 DNA reads TGTGCCAGCTCACCGGGGGTATCTACTAATGAAAAACTGTTTTTT. It yields the protein CASSPGVSTNEKLFF.